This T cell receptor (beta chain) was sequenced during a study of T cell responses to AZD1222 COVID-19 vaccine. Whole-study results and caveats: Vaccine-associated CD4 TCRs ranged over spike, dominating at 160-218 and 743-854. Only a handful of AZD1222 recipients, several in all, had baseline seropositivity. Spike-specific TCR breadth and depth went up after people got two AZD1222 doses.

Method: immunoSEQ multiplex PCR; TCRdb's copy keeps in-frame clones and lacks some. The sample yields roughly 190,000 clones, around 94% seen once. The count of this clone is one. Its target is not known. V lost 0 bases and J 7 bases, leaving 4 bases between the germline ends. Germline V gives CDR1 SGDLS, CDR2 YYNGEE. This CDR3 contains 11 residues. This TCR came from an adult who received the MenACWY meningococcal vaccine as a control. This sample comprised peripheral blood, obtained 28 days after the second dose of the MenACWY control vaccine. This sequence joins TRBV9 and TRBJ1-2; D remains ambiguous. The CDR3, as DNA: TGTGCCAGCAGCGTAGGTCTTGGCTACACCTTC. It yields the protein CASSVGLGYTF.